The source of this T cell receptor beta chain is a study of regulatory T cells in long-lasting Graves disease. Study-level points and caveats: Favoring TRBV28, TRBJ1-2 and TRBJ2-5 was a feature seen in persistent disease. Persistent patients had more shared public clonotypes (around 2,500) than new patients (approximately 970). Investigators studied peripheral blood only, not thyroid tissue.

Libraries of TCR beta came from iRepertoire HTBI primers plus Arm-PCR of CDR3 regions. TCRdb recomputed calls from the multiplex PCR reads with MiXCR, one row per CDR3 protein. The data show about 660,000 distinct CDR3 sequences, with 30% seen just once and roughly 40% held by the top ten. Germline CDR1 reads LGHDT; CDR2 reads YNNKEL (reference sequence). The V and J ends lost 5 bases and 5 bases, in that order; junction bases with no gene match: 5. The CDR3 covers 15 residues. Time point: persistent/refractory GD, antithyroid drugs over 5 years with positive TRAb. PBMCs were the source of the RNA used for TCR sequencing. With regard to this clonotype: Antigen unknown.

The origin of this receptor is a female donor with Graves disease. Sequencing was performed on peripheral blood mononuclear cells (PBMCs), taken when the disease was refractory, from a patient treated with antithyroid drugs. The chain joins TRBV3-1 to TRBJ2-2, with 10 bases lining up with TRBD2. This chain's CDR3 is CASSDLAGVTGELFF. The CDR3 coding sequence is TGTGCCAGCAGCGACCTAGCGGGAGTGACCGGGGAGCTGTTTTTT.